The source of this T cell receptor beta chain is a study of cytomegalovirus exposure and HLA in healthy donors. Germline V CDR1 and CDR2: MGHRA, YSYEKL. This CDR3 is built from 17 residues. The ends lost 1 base at V and 2 bases at J; junction bases unmatched: 8. Researchers ran the PCR with 60 Vbeta and 13 Jbeta primers. Libraries were prepared by immunoSEQ multiplex PCR; TCRdb keeps only in-frame clonotypes and omits some of them. Among about 160,000 clones listed, approximately 86% were seen once. The chain employs TRBV4-1 and TRBJ1-5, with 7 bases aligning to TRBD1. The receptor was isolated from a woman between 18 and 29 years old in good health and CMV-seronegative. Sequenced input: PBMCs. CDR3 region: CASSQVIRGTGNQPQHF. In DNA form, the CDR3 reads TGCGCCAGCAGCCAAGTAATACGTGGGACAGGCAATCAGCCCCAGCATTTT.